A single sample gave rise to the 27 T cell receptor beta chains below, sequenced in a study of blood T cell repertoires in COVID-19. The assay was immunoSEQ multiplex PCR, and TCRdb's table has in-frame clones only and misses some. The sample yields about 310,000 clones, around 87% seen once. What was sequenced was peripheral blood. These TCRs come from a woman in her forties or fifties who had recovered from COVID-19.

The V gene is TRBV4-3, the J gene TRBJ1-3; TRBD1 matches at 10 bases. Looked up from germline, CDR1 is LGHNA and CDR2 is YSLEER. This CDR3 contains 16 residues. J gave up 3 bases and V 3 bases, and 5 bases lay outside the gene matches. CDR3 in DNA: TGCGCCAGCAGCCAGGGGGGACAGGGGTTTGGAAACACCATATATTTT. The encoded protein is CASSQGGQGFGNTIYF.

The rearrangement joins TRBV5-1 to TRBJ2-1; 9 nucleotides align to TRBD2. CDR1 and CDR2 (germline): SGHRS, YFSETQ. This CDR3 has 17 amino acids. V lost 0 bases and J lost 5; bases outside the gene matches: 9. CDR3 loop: CASSLGVGGRVDNEQFF. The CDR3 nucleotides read TGCGCCAGCAGCTTGGGAGTCGGCGGGAGGGTCGACAATGAGCAGTTCTTC. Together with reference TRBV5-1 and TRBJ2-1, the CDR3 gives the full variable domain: KAGVTQTPRYLIKTRGQQVTLSCSPISGHRSVSWYQQTPGQGLQFLFEYFSETQRNKGNFPGRFSGRQFSNSRSEMNVSTLELGDSALYLCASSLGVGGRVDNEQFFGPGTRLTVL.

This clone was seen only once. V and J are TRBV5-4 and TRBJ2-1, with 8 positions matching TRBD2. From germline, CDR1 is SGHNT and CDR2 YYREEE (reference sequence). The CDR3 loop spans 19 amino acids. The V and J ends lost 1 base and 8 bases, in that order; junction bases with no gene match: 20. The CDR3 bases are TGTGCCAGCAGCTTGAGGGGGAGAGGAACTAGCGGTAAAGGCTATGAGCAGTTCTTC. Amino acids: CASSLRGRGTSGKGYEQFF.

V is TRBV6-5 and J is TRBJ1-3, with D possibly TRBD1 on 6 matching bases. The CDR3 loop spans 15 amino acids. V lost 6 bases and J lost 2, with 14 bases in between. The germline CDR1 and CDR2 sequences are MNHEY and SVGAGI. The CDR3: CASRTGRQTGNTIYF. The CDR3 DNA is TGTGCCAGCAGGACAGGCCGACAAACTGGAAACACCATATATTTT.

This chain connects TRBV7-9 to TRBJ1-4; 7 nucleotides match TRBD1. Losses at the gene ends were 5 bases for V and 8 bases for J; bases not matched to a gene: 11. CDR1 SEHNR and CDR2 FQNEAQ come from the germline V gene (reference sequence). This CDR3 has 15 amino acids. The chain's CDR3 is CASSPNRGRVEKLFF. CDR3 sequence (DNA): TGTGCCAGCAGCCCCAACAGGGGACGGGTCGAAAAACTGTTTTTT.

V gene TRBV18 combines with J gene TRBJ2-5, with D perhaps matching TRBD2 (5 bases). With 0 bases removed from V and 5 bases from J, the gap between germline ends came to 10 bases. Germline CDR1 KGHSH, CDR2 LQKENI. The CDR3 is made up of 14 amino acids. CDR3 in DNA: TGTGCCAGCTCACCACCCTCCCGCGGGGAGACCCAGTACTTC. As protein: CASSPPSRGETQYF.

CDR3: CASSTSGSYGYTF. The CDR3 coding sequence is TGTGCCAGCAGCACCTCCGGGTCCTATGGCTACACCTTC. The chain has TRBV6-4 and TRBJ1-2, with D uncertain. Trimming shortened V by 6 bases and J by 4 bases, and 12 bases separated the two germline ends. The CDR3 loop spans 13 amino acids. Germline-derived CDR1 and CDR2 are MRHNA and SNTAGT.

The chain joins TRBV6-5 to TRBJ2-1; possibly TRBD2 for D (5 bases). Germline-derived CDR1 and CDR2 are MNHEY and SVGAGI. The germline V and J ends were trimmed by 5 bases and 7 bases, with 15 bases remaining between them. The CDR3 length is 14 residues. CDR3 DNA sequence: TGTGCCAGCAGTCTAGCCCGGAGTGAAAATGAGCAGTTCTTC. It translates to CASSLARSENEQFF.

CDR3 residues: CASSYGVSGTATNYGYTF. The DNA for the CDR3 is TGTGCCAGCAGTTACGGGGTGTCGGGGACAGCTACAAACTATGGCTACACCTTC. The chain recombines TRBV6-2 or TRBV6-3 with TRBJ1-2, with 7 bases matching TRBD1. The CDR3 sequence is 18 residues long. Germline assignment: CDR1 MNHEY and CDR2 SVGEGT. Trimming took 2 bases from V and 2 from J; bases not matched to a gene: 14.

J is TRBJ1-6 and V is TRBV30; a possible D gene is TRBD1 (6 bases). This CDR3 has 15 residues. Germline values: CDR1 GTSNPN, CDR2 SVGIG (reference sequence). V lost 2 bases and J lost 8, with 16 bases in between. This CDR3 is CAWSPPDRRDSPLHF. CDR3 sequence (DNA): TGTGCCTGGAGTCCCCCCGACAGGAGAGATTCACCCCTCCACTTT.

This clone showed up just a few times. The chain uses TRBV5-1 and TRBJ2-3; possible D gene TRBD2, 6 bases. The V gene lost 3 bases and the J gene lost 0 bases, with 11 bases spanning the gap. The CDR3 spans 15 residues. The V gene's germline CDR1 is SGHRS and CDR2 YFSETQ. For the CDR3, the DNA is TGCGCCAGCAGCTATAAGAGCGGGAGCACAGATACGCAGTATTTT. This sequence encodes CASSYKSGSTDTQYF.

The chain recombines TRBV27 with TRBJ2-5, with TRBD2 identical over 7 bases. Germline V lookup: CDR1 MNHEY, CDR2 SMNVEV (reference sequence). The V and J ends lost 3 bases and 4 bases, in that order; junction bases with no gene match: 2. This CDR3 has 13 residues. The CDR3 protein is CASSFLAGETQYF. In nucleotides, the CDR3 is TGTGCCAGCAGTTTCTTAGCGGGAGAGACCCAGTACTTC.

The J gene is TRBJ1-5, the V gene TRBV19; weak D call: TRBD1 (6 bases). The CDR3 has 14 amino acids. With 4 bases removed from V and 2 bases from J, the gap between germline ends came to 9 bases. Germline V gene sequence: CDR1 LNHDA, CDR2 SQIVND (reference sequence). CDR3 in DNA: TGTGCCAGTAGTAGGGGGCTGGGCAATCAGCCCCAGCATTTT. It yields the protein CASSRGLGNQPQHF.

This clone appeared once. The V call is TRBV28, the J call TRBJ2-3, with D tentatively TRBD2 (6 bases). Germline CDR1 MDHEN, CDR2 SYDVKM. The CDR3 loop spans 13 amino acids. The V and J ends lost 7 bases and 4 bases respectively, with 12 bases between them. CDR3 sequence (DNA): TGTGCCAGCATTTGGTCGGGGGCAGATACGCAGTATTTT. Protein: CASIWSGADTQYF.

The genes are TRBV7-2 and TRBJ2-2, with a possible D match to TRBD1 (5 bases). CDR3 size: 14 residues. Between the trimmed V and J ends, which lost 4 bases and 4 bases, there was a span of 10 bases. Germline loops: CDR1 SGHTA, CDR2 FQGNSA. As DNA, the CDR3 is TGTGCCAGCAGCTCGACAGTTACCACCGGGGAGCTGTTTTTT. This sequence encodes CASSSTVTTGELFF.

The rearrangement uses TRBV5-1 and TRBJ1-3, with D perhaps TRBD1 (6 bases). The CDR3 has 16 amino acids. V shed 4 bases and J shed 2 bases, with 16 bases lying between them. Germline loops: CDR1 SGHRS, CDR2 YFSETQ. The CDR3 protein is CASSLLTGETGNTIYF. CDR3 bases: TGCGCCAGCAGCCTACTGACAGGAGAAACTGGAAACACCATATATTTT. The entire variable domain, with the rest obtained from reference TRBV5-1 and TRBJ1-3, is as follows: KAGVTQTPRYLIKTRGQQVTLSCSPISGHRSVSWYQQTPGQGLQFLFEYFSETQRNKGNFPGRFSGRQFSNSRSEMNVSTLELGDSALYLCASSLLTGETGNTIYFGEGSWLTVV.

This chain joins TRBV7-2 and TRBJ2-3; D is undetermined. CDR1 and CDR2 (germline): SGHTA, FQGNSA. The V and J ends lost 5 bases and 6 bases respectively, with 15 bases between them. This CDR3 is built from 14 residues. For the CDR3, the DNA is TGTGCCAGCAGCCCGCCAACTTCACGCGATACGCAGTATTTT. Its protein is CASSPPTSRDTQYF.

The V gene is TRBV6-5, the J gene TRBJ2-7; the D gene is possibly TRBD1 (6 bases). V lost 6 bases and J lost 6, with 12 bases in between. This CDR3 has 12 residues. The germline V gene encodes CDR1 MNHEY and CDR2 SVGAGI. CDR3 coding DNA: TGTGCCAGCAGCGCAGACAGGAGCGAGCAGTACTTC. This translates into CASSADRSEQYF.

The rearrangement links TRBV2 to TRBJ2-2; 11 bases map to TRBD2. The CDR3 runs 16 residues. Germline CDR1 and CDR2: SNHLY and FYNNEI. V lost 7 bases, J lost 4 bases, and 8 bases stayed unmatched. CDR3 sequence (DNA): TGTGCCAGCACTCCGGGACTAGCGGTCACCACCGGGGAGCTGTTTTTT. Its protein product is CASTPGLAVTTGELFF.

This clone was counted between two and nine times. CDR3: CASSSTGTREPLHF. The CDR3 region has the DNA TGTGCCAGCAGTTCCACCGGGACACGTGAACCCCTCCACTTT. The genes are TRBV27 and TRBJ1-6, with D possibly TRBD1 on 6 matching bases. The V and J ends lost 4 bases and 12 bases respectively, with 16 bases between them. The CDR3 is 14 residues long. Germline loops: CDR1 MNHEY, CDR2 SMNVEV (reference sequence).

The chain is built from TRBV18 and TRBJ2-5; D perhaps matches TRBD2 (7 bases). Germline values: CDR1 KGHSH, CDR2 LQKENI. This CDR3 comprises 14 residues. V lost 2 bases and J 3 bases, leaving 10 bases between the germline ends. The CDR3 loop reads CASSPAGAEETQYF. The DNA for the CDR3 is TGTGCCAGCTCACCAGCGGGGGCGGAAGAGACCCAGTACTTC.

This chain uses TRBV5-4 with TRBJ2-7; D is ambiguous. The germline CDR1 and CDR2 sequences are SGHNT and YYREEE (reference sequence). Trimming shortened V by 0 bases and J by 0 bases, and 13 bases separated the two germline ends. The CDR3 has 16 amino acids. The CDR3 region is CASSLAGGGLSYEQYF. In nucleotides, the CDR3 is TGTGCCAGCAGCTTGGCCGGCGGCGGCCTCTCCTACGAGCAGTACTTC.

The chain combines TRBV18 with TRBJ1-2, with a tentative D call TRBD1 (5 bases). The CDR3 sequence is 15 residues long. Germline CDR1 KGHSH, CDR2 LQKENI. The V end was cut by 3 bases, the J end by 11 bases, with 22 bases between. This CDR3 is CASSPPGMIEGPYTF. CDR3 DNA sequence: TGTGCCAGCTCACCCCCAGGGATGATTGAAGGGCCTTACACCTTC.

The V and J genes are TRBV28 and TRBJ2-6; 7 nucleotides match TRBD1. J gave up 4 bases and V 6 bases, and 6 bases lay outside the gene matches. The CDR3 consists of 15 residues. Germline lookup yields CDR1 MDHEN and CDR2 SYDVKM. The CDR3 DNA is TGTGCCAGCAGCGACAGGGCGATCGGGGCCAACGTCCTGACTTTC. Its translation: CASSDRAIGANVLTF.

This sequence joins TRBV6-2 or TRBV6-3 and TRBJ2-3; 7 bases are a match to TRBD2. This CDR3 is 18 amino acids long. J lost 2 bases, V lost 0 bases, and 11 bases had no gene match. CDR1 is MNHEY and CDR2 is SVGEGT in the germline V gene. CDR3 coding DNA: TGTGCCAGCAGTTACTCTCCCACTGCAAGCGGGGACACAGATACGCAGTATTTT. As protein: CASSYSPTASGDTDTQYF.

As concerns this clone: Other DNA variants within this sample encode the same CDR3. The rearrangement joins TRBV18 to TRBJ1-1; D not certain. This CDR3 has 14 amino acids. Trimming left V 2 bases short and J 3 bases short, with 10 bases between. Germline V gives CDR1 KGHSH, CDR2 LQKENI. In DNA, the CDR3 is TGTGCCAGCTCACCAGGTGGGAGTGACACTGAAGCTTTCTTT. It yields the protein CASSPGGSDTEAFF.

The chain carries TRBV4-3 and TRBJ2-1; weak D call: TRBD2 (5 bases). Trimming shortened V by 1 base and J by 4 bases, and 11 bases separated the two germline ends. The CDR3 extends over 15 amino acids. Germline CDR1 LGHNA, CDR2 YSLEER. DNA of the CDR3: TGCGCCAGCAGCCAAGCCCTAGCCGCGTACAATGAGCAGTTCTTC. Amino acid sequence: CASSQALAAYNEQFF.